What follows are 27 T cell receptor beta chains derived from one specimen sequenced in a study of blood T cell repertoires in COVID-19. Assay: immunoSEQ multiplex PCR; the TCRdb copy retains only in-frame clones and omits some. The sample lists 83,000 or so clones, around nine tenths seen once, with about 8% in the top ten. The sequenced material came from peripheral blood. Receptor source: an older man with active or convalescent COVID-19.

Concerning this clone: The same CDR3 can be traced to other DNA sequences in this sample. The chain uses TRBV19 and TRBJ1-1, with 10 bases lining up with TRBD1. The CDR3 length is 14 residues. The germline gives CDR1 LNHDA, CDR2 SQIVND (reference sequence). Losses at the gene ends were 5 bases for V and 6 bases for J; bases not matched to a gene: 6. CDR3 amino acids: CASSPDRGPAEAFF. The CDR3, as DNA: TGTGCCAGTAGTCCCGACAGGGGGCCGGCTGAAGCTTTCTTT.

This chain connects TRBV7-2 to TRBJ2-2; weak D call: TRBD2 (5 bases). Germline CDR1 reads SGHTA; CDR2 reads FQGNSA. The ends were cut back, 2 bases at V and 5 bases at J, with 15 bases in the middle. This CDR3 is built from 16 residues. DNA for the CDR3: TGTGCCAGCAGCTTAAATTGGCGCCCGGGGACCGGGGAGCTGTTTTTT. This encodes CASSLNWRPGTGELFF.

The chain links TRBV5-1 to TRBJ2-5; TRBD1 agrees at 10 bases. V trimming: 3 bases; J trimming: 5 bases; junction bases outside the gene matches: 4. The CDR3 totals 14 residues. Germline lookup yields CDR1 SGHRS and CDR2 YFSETQ. Written as DNA, the CDR3 is TGCGCCAGCAGCTCTGGACAGGGGGGCGAGACCCAGTACTTC. Its translation is CASSSGQGGETQYF.

This chain joins TRBV18 and TRBJ2-7, with D possibly matching TRBD2 (6 bases). V lost 5 bases to trimming and J lost 6 bases, with 17 bases between them. The CDR3 covers 14 residues. CDR1 is KGHSH and CDR2 is LQKENI in the germline V gene. CDR3 sequence (DNA): TGTGCCAGCTCAACAGGCGGGGTCCTCGGCGAGCAGTACGTC. Translated: CASSTGGVLGEQYV.

The chain uses TRBV19 and TRBJ1-2; 12 bases are shared with TRBD1. This CDR3 comprises 17 residues. V trimming: 4 bases; J trimming: 0 bases; junction bases outside the gene matches: 6. CDR1 and CDR2 from the germline V gene are LNHDA and SQIVND (reference sequence). The CDR3 DNA is TGTGCCAGTAGTACAGGGACAGGGGGCGCTGCTAACTATGGCTACACCTTC. Protein product: CASSTGTGGAANYGYTF.

CDR3 sequence: CAISEGAGKTGELFF. In nucleotides, the CDR3 is TGTGCCATCAGTGAGGGGGCAGGGAAGACCGGGGAGCTGTTTTTT. This chain connects TRBV10-3 to TRBJ2-2, with D perhaps matching TRBD1 (5 bases). Germline assignment: CDR1 ENHRY and CDR2 SYGVKD. The CDR3 loop spans 15 amino acids. V lost 2 bases and J 5 bases, leaving 12 bases between the germline ends.

This chain uses TRBV29-1 with TRBJ2-5; 8 bases agree with TRBD2. Germline V gives CDR1 SQVTM, CDR2 ANQGSEA. The junction had 8 bases not matched to a gene; V was cut back by 6 bases and J by 5 bases. The CDR3 length is 13 residues. The DNA of the CDR3 is TGCAGCGTCCCGGGACTAGATACGGAGACCCAGTACTTC. Amino acid sequence: CSVPGLDTETQYF.

V gene TRBV10-1 combines with J gene TRBJ1-5, with 10 bases that match TRBD1. The CDR3 loop spans 17 amino acids. CDR1 and CDR2 from the germline V gene are WNHNN and SYGVQD (reference sequence). V gave up 6 bases and J gave up 4 bases; unmatched junction bases: 12. The CDR3 is CASRSGTGVRGNQPQHF. For the CDR3, the DNA is TGCGCCAGCAGGTCCGGGACAGGGGTGCGGGGAAATCAGCCCCAGCATTTT.

The chain has TRBV3-1 (or the pseudogene TRBV3-2) and TRBJ1-5; D is uncertain. This CDR3 has 12 residues. Germline V CDR1 and CDR2: LGHDT, YNNKEL (reference sequence). The V gene lost 0 bases and the J gene lost 7 bases, with 4 bases spanning the gap. The CDR3 here is CASSQDRQPQHF. The CDR3 nucleotides read TGTGCCAGCAGCCAAGACCGGCAGCCCCAGCATTTT.

This rearrangement joins TRBV7-9 to TRBJ2-1; TRBD2 might be the D (7 bases). V lost 2 bases and J 2 bases, leaving 10 bases between the germline ends. The CDR3 is made up of 15 amino acids. The germline V gene encodes CDR1 SEHNR and CDR2 FQNEAQ (reference sequence). Here the CDR3 reads CASSLRGGAYNEQFF. The CDR3 DNA reads TGTGCCAGCAGCTTAAGGGGGGGAGCCTACAATGAGCAGTTCTTC.

The chain combines TRBV18 with TRBJ2-7; D gene uncertain. Trimming stripped 3 bases from V and 5 bases from J, with 8 bases between. Germline loops: CDR1 KGHSH, CDR2 LQKENI. This CDR3 is 12 amino acids long. The CDR3 DNA is TGTGCCAGCTCACCGGGCCTCCACGAGCAGTACGTC. It encodes CASSPGLHEQYV.

CDR3 nucleotides: TGTGCCAGTAAGCGGAACGGAGACCAAGAGACCCAGTACTTC. The encoded protein is CASKRNGDQETQYF. The V call is TRBV19, the J call TRBJ2-5, with TRBD2 as a possible D gene (5 bases). The CDR3 is 14 residues long. CDR1 LNHDA and CDR2 SQIVND come from the germline V gene (reference sequence). Trimming cost V 7 bases and J 0 bases, with 12 bases left between them.

This clone was seen a handful of times. The rearrangement joins TRBV4-1 to TRBJ1-5; a possible D gene is TRBD1 (6 bases). This CDR3 has 14 residues. V was trimmed by 0 bases and J by 7 bases, leaving 10 bases between them. Germline lookup yields CDR1 MGHRA and CDR2 YSYEKL. The CDR3 coding sequence is TGCGCCAGCAGCCAAGACCAGGGGATACAGCCCCAGCATTTT. It codes for CASSQDQGIQPQHF.

The V and J genes are TRBV2 and TRBJ2-1; maybe TRBD1 (5 bases). The CDR3 has 15 residues. With 7 bases removed from V and 0 bases from J, the gap between germline ends came to 13 bases. Per the germline V gene, CDR1 is SNHLY and CDR2 is FYNNEI. The CDR3 coding sequence is TGTGCCAGCACCGGACATTCTCGCTCCTACAATGAGCAGTTCTTC. This codes for CASTGHSRSYNEQFF.

The chain recombines TRBV7-8 with TRBJ1-2; 7 bases are shared with TRBD1. The V and J ends lost 5 bases and 7 bases, in that order; junction bases with no gene match: 7. From germline, CDR1 is SGHVS and CDR2 FQNEAQ. This CDR3 is 13 amino acids long. The CDR3 protein is CASSLRQGLGYTF. The CDR3 DNA sequence: TGTGCCAGCAGCCTACGACAGGGTCTTGGCTACACCTTC.

The V gene is TRBV11-2, the J gene TRBJ1-2; 9 bases fit TRBD1. Germline CDR1 reads SGHAT; CDR2 reads FQNNGV. With V trimmed by 1 base and J by 7 bases, 4 bases remained unmatched. CDR3 length equals 14 residues. The CDR3 here is CASSLVQGAGGYTF. CDR3 in DNA: TGTGCCAGCAGCTTAGTACAGGGGGCAGGTGGCTACACCTTC.

The V gene is TRBV25-1, the J gene TRBJ1-4; maybe TRBD1 (6 bases). CDR3 length equals 15 residues. The V end lost 3 bases, the J end lost 7 bases, and 15 bases lay between the germline ends. Germline V gives CDR1 MGHDK, CDR2 SYGVNS. CDR3 DNA sequence: TGTGCCAGCAGTGATCGAGGGGGATTTAGTGAAAAACTGTTTTTT. Amino acids: CASSDRGGFSEKLFF.

This clone was observed a single time. This chain connects TRBV5-6 to TRBJ2-1; TRBD1 is a possible D gene (5 bases). Trimming left V 4 bases short and J 4 bases short, with 9 bases between. This CDR3 region has 13 residues. CDR1 SGHDT and CDR2 YYEEEE come from the germline V gene. CDR3 nucleotide sequence: TGTGCCAGCAGCCCTGACAGATACAATGAGCAGTTCTTC. Its protein product is CASSPDRYNEQFF.

This clone has more than one count but fewer than ten. The chain couples TRBV7-9 to TRBJ2-5; TRBD1 aligns across 9 bases. Germline lookup yields CDR1 SEHNR and CDR2 FQNEAQ (reference sequence). With 5 bases clipped from V and 5 bases from J, the junction kept 6 bases outside the gene matches. The CDR3 loop spans 14 amino acids. CDR3 DNA sequence: TGTGCCAGCAGCCGGGGACAGGGCGGCGAGACCCAGTACTTC. It codes for CASSRGQGGETQYF. The variable domain in full, with the rest retrieved from reference TRBV7-9 and TRBJ2-5, is DTGVSQNPRHKITKRGQNVTFRCDPISEHNRLYWYRQTLGQGPEFLTYFQNEAQLEKSRLLSDRFSAERPKGSFSTLEIQRTEQGDSAMYLCASSRGQGGETQYFGPGTRLLVL.

The chain carries TRBV12-3 or TRBV12-4 and TRBJ2-1; a possible D gene is TRBD2 (7 bases). The V end was cut by 8 bases, the J end by 11 bases, with 19 bases between. The CDR3 has 13 residues. The CDR3, as DNA: TGTGCCAGCGCGGGGGCGGAGGTAATGAAGCAGTTCTTC. Amino acids: CASAGAEVMKQFF.

The count of this clone is one. The chain links TRBV4-1 to TRBJ2-3, with TRBD1 identical over 9 bases. Germline CDR1 MGHRA, CDR2 YSYEKL. The ends lost 2 bases at V and 2 bases at J; junction bases unmatched: 8. The CDR3 sequence is 17 residues long. The CDR3 bases are TGCGCCAGCAGCCAACCCCCCCGGGACAGGGCCACAGATACGCAGTATTTT. This gives the protein CASSQPPRDRATDTQYF.

This chain connects TRBV6-5 to TRBJ1-1; unclear D gene. Trimming pared 6 bases from V and 0 bases from J, leaving 8 bases between. The CDR3 loop spans 13 amino acids. CDR1 and CDR2 from the germline V gene are MNHEY and SVGAGI. The CDR3, as DNA: TGTGCCAGCAGACAACAGATGAACACTGAAGCTTTCTTT. Amino acid sequence: CASRQQMNTEAFF.

The gene calls are TRBV24-1 and TRBJ2-1, with 9 bases matching TRBD1. Germline V gene lookup returns CDR1 KGHDR and CDR2 SFDVKD. V was pared by 2 bases and J by 4 bases, with 8 bases of the junction left unmatched. CDR3 length equals 17 residues. The CDR3 is CATSDSQGDRAYNEQFF. CDR3 in DNA: TGTGCCACCAGTGATTCACAAGGGGACAGGGCTTACAATGAGCAGTTCTTC.

CDR3 DNA sequence: TGTGCCAGTAGTATAGACGACACCACTGAAGCTTTCTTT. Protein sequence: CASSIDDTTEAFF. This chain links TRBV19 with TRBJ1-1; no clear D gene. The CDR3 consists of 13 residues. The V end lost 0 bases, the J end lost 4 bases, and 6 bases lay between the germline ends. CDR1 is LNHDA, CDR2 SQIVND, per germline (reference sequence).

This clone came up once. J is TRBJ2-2 and V is TRBV24-1; TRBD1 agrees at 7 bases. V shed 4 bases and J 7 bases; nucleotides not matched to a gene: 8. Germline CDR1 and CDR2: KGHDR and SFDVKD. The CDR3 extends over 15 amino acids. CDR3 region: CATSDADRAGGELFF. The CDR3 DNA reads TGTGCCACCAGTGACGCTGACAGGGCAGGCGGGGAGCTGTTTTTT.

This chain uses TRBV18 with TRBJ1-3; TRBD1 agrees at 7 bases. V lost 6 bases to trimming and J lost 4 bases; unmatched junction nucleotides: 9. CDR3 size: 15 residues. Germline loops: CDR1 KGHSH, CDR2 LQKENI. CDR3 sequence: CASSLEGAPGNTIYF. The CDR3 bases are TGTGCCAGCTCCCTAGAGGGGGCGCCAGGAAACACCATATATTTT.

This chain connects TRBV29-1 to TRBJ2-1; 7 positions match TRBD1. The CDR3 has 14 amino acids. V shed 8 bases, J shed 8 bases, and the junction held 15 bases outside the gene matches. CDR1 is SQVTM, CDR2 ANQGSEA, per germline. The DNA for the CDR3 is TGCAGCCTGACGGGAACAGGGGAGAGTGATGAGCAGTTCTTC. It encodes CSLTGTGESDEQFF.